One sample yielded the 16 T cell receptor beta chains listed below, sequenced in a study of T cells in narcolepsy. Profiled with immunoSEQ multiplex PCR; TCRdb holds only in-frame clones, not every one. The sample lists 20,000 to 25,000 clones; 84% were seen once. Input material: CD45RA- memory CD4+ T cells from PBMCs. Receptors were obtained from a human donor with narcolepsy.

This sequence joins TRBV9 and TRBJ2-1, with 7 bases identical to TRBD2. Germline-derived CDR1 and CDR2 are SGDLS and YYNGEE. V dropped 1 base and J dropped 5; count of bases not matched to a gene: 9. The CDR3 extends over 16 amino acids. The CDR3, as DNA: TGTGCCAGCAGCGTACTAAGCGGGAACCCTAACAATGAGCAGTTCTTC. It codes for CASSVLSGNPNNEQFF. Drawing the rest from reference TRBV9 and TRBJ2-1, the complete variable domain is DSGVTQTPKHLITATGQRVTLRCSPRSGDLSVYWYQQSLDQGLQFLIQYYNGEERAKGNILERFSAQQFPDLHSELNLSSLELGDSALYFCASSVLSGNPNNEQFFGPGTRLTVL.

This sequence joins TRBV4-1 and TRBJ2-1; D is tentatively TRBD1 or TRBD2 (5 bases each). Trimming left V 1 base short and J 8 bases short, with 18 bases between. The V gene's germline CDR1 is MGHRA and CDR2 YSYEKL. The CDR3 sequence is 16 residues long. The DNA of the CDR3 is TGCGCCAGCAGCCAAGTGTTGTTAGTTCGGGACGATGAGCAGTTCTTC. As protein: CASSQVLLVRDDEQFF.

The J gene is TRBJ1-4, the V gene TRBV19; tentatively, D is TRBD1 (5 bases). V was clipped by 7 bases and J by 2 bases, with 14 bases between them. This CDR3 region has 15 residues. Germline V CDR1 and CDR2: LNHDA, SQIVND (reference sequence). CDR3 bases: TGTGCCAGTACCCGCCTCCAGGGTACTAATGAAAAACTGTTTTTT. Its translation: CASTRLQGTNEKLFF. Full variable domain (outside the CDR3, taken from reference TRBV19 and TRBJ1-4): DGGITQSPKYLFRKEGQNVTLSCEQNLNHDAMYWYRQDPGQGLRLIYYSQIVNDFQKGDIAEGYSVSREKKESFPLTVTSAQKNPTAFYLCASTRLQGTNEKLFFGSGTQLSVL.

J is TRBJ1-1 and V is TRBV6-5; D not certain. V was clipped by 5 bases and J by 11 bases, with 18 bases between them. The CDR3 contains 13 residues. Germline assignment: CDR1 MNHEY and CDR2 SVGAGI. The CDR3 sequence is CASSPAGRPDAFF. The CDR3 DNA sequence: TGTGCCAGCAGTCCGGCGGGGAGGCCAGACGCTTTCTTT.

The rearrangement uses TRBV11-2 and TRBJ2-3; D possibly corresponds to TRBD2 (6 bases). V dropped 5 bases and J dropped 1 base, with 16 bases sitting between them. The CDR3 spans 16 residues. CDR1 and CDR2 (germline): SGHAT, FQNNGV. The chain's CDR3 is CASSLHGGPGTDTQYF. The CDR3 DNA follows: TGTGCCAGCAGCCTACATGGAGGGCCGGGCACAGATACGCAGTATTTT.

CDR3 region: CASRGVQAGEQYF. DNA for the CDR3: TGTGCCAGCAGGGGGGTGCAAGCGGGCGAGCAGTACTTC. The chain employs TRBV6-5 and TRBJ2-7, with D possibly matching TRBD2 (6 bases). CDR3 size: 13 residues. V gave up 6 bases and J gave up 6 bases, with 15 bases separating them. In germline, CDR1 is MNHEY, CDR2 SVGAGI.

V gene TRBV28 combines with J gene TRBJ2-1, with D possibly TRBD1 on 6 matching bases. The CDR3 is made up of 14 amino acids. CDR1 is MDHEN and CDR2 is SYDVKM in the germline V gene. V lost 8 bases to trimming and J lost 4 bases, with 15 bases between them. The CDR3, as DNA: TGTGCCAGCTGCCGCCAGGGGAGATACAATGAGCAGTTCTTC. This encodes CASCRQGRYNEQFF.

The chain couples TRBV7-8 to TRBJ1-5; 9 bases agree with TRBD1. CDR1 and CDR2 from the germline V gene are SGHVS and FQNEAQ. J gave up 4 bases and V 5 bases, and 6 bases lay outside the gene matches. This CDR3 region has 15 residues. CDR3 in DNA: TGTGCCAGCAGCGGACCACAGGGGGCAAATCAGCCCCAGCATTTT. Translated: CASSGPQGANQPQHF.

The rearrangement links TRBV28 to TRBJ1-1, with a possible D match to TRBD1 (5 bases). The ends were cut back, 5 bases at V and 4 bases at J, with 11 bases in the middle. This CDR3 comprises 13 residues. Germline CDR1 MDHEN, CDR2 SYDVKM. CDR3 bases: TGTGCCAGCAGTCAAGTGGGGGTCACTGAAGCTTTCTTT. It encodes CASSQVGVTEAFF.

Comment on this clone: Additional DNA sequences in this sample encode the identical CDR3. V and J are TRBV5-6 and TRBJ1-1, with D possibly matching TRBD1 (5 bases). CDR3 length equals 14 residues. The V gene lost 0 bases and the J gene lost 2 bases, with 8 bases spanning the gap. Germline values: CDR1 SGHDT, CDR2 YYEEEE. The CDR3 sequence: CASSLGQINTEAFF. The CDR3 DNA reads TGTGCCAGCAGCTTGGGACAGATCAACACTGAAGCTTTCTTT.

This chain connects TRBV28 to TRBJ2-3; weak D call: TRBD2 (5 bases). Germline V gives CDR1 MDHEN, CDR2 SYDVKM. This CDR3 is built from 12 residues. V shed 2 bases and J shed 6 bases, with 6 bases lying between them. CDR3 region: CASSLERDTQYF. The CDR3 DNA sequence: TGTGCCAGCAGTTTAGAGCGGGATACGCAGTATTTT.

The chain couples TRBV25-1 to TRBJ1-3, with a possible D match to TRBD1 (5 bases). This CDR3 is built from 14 residues. The V end was cut by 2 bases, the J end by 4 bases, with 9 bases between. Germline lookup yields CDR1 MGHDK and CDR2 SYGVNS. The CDR3 here is CASSEERTGNTIYF. CDR3 nucleotides: TGTGCCAGCAGTGAAGAAAGGACAGGAAACACCATATATTTT.

On this clone itself: An end of the junction does not agree with germline; a read error may underlie this. This sequence joins TRBV7-9 and TRBJ1-5, with a possible D match to TRBD1 (6 bases). The length of the CDR3 is 12 residues. In germline, CDR1 is SEHNR, CDR2 FQNEAQ (reference sequence). In DNA, the CDR3 is TGTGCCAGCGCCTATCAATCCGGGACAAAAAAGTTT. It yields the protein CASAYQSGTKKF. Drawing the rest from reference TRBV7-9 and TRBJ1-5, the complete variable domain is DTGVSQNPRHKITKRGQNVTFRCDPISEHNRLYWYRQTLGQGPEFLTYFQNEAQLEKSRLLSDRFSAERPKGSFSTLEIQRTEQGDSAMYLCASAYQSGTKKFGDGTRLSIL.

The chain joins TRBV14 to TRBJ2-3; D gene unclear. Germline assignment: CDR1 SGHDN and CDR2 FVKESK. Between the trimmed V and J ends, which lost 4 bases and 4 bases, there was a span of 3 bases. The CDR3 contains 11 residues. Here the CDR3 DNA reads TGTGCCAGCAGCCTGGCAGATACGCAGTATTTT. Amino acid sequence: CASSLADTQYF.

V usage is TRBV11-2 and J usage is TRBJ2-1; D may be TRBD2 (6 bases). V lost 2 bases, J lost 3 bases, and 11 bases lay in between. The CDR3 extends over 15 amino acids. Looked up from germline, CDR1 is SGHAT and CDR2 is FQNNGV. The chain's CDR3 is CASSLRLANYNEQFF. In DNA, the CDR3 is TGTGCCAGCAGCTTAAGGCTAGCGAACTACAATGAGCAGTTCTTC.

The chain carries TRBV7-8 and TRBJ1-3; D is perhaps TRBD1 (5 bases). CDR1 is SGHVS, CDR2 FQNEAQ, per germline. This CDR3 contains 16 residues. V was pared by 1 base and J by 4 bases, with 14 bases between. CDR3 in amino acids: CASSLVGQGDGNTIYF. CDR3 in DNA: TGTGCCAGCAGCTTAGTAGGTCAGGGAGACGGAAACACCATATATTTT.